This TCR beta chain was documented in a study of blood T cell repertoires in COVID-19 (dated by TCRdb to the early 2020s). Background on the whole study: The collaborator samples originated in the United States, Italy and Spain and spanned the acute and convalescent phases of COVID-19. The material from the prospective study consisted of cDNA or gDNA derived from T cells, B-cell-depleted T cells, or PBMCs. The dataset comprised deeply sampled blood TCRbeta repertoires from subjects exposed to, actively infected with, or recovered from COVID-19. The repertoires were made available in a free public database intended to serve as a resource for research on the immune response to SARS-CoV-2. Samples came from the ongoing ImmuneRACE study (first 160 participants) plus 1,254 subjects from 6 global collaborators. A de-identified subject ID, COVID-19 status, age in years and sex were almost always included in the sample metadata. HLA class I and class II types, where available, came from metadata supplied by the sample provider rather than from assay-based typing.

Each collaborating institution followed its own protocols to collect whole blood in K2EDTA tubes. For TCRbeta analysis, collaborator samples were shipped as frozen whole blood, as isolated PBMCs, or as DNA extracted from either sample type. After removal of 2 bases from V and 6 bases from J, the junction retains 3 bases not matched to a gene. In the germline V gene (reference sequence), CDR1 corresponds to SEHNR and CDR2 to FQNEAQ. Inclusive of the bounding cysteine and phenylalanine, the CDR3 is 14 residues long. CDR3 DNA only is kept here, 42 bases in frame from base 1. The paper's findings and limits, for the study overall: Clinical and demographic metadata were provided uncurated, with the amount varying by source and participant.

Note on this clone: The antigen it recognizes is unknown. No much larger clonotype is one base removed from it; base qualities were not supplied.

TCRbeta CDR3 regions were amplified from genomic DNA using the immunoSEQ Assay, a bias-controlled multiplex PCR. In the authors' own workflow: Within the assay, amplification of reference gene primers was used to estimate how many nucleated cells each sample contained. Sequence reads were collapsed and filtered to measure the absolute abundance of every unique TCRbeta CDR3 rearrangement. For each sample, productive Simpson clonality was calculated as the square root of Simpson's diversity index across productive rearrangements. TCRdb took this table from immuneACCESS and kept in-frame rearrangements with V and J called. Such tables lack part of the clones; where checked against another copy, unresolved V genes explain under half of the gap, and the rest is unexplained. V, J and clone size are those of that table, while D and trimming were read from the DNA. This sample comprises under 50,000 clones, 91% of them detected only once. The ten largest clonotypes hold approximately 6% of the sample.

The TCR originated in a man in his 70s with active COVID-19. Sequencing input: peripheral blood. The chain joins TRBV7-9 to TRBJ1-4; TRBD1 matches 7 bases in the middle. The nucleotide sequence is given as TGTGCCAGCAGCTTAATGGGGACAGATGAAAAACTGTTTTTT. This gives the protein CASSLMGTDEKLFF.